These T cell receptor beta chains were read from a single sample in a study of identical twins. Each CDR3 protein gets one entry after TCRdb re-called the 5' RACE reads with MiXCR. Of approximately 550,000 distinct CDR3 sequences detected, under 25% appear once; the ten largest clones hold approximately 0.49%. The data were also submitted as part of a second study, on yellow fever vaccine responses in identical twins.

The sample taken for sequencing was CD4+ T cells sorted from blood. The source is a woman aged 18-29 years in good health. CDR3s include the opening cysteine and the closing phenylalanine or tryptophan. The order of the fields is J gene, clone size, D gene, V gene, CDR3 protein, CDR3 DNA. A D gene is named only where the DNA matches it firmly. Where a row states a size, it is once, few, many or the class of an expanded clone; other rows omit it.

j_gene: TRBJ2-7; abundance: few; d_gene: -; v_gene: TRBV5-1; CDR3aa: CASSPDLGSYEQYF; CDR3nt: TGCGCCAGCAGTCCAGACCTCGGCTCCTACGAGCAGTACTTC
j_gene: TRBJ1-5; abundance: -; d_gene: -; v_gene: TRBV2; CDR3aa: CASSSRVNQPQHF; CDR3nt: TGTGCCAGCAGTTCCAGGGTAAATCAGCCCCAGCATTTT
j_gene: TRBJ2-3; abundance: -; d_gene: -; v_gene: TRBV11-3; CDR3aa: CASSYAGGTGTDTQYF; CDR3nt: TGTGCCAGCAGTTACGCCGGCGGGACCGGCACAGATACGCAGTATTTT
j_gene: TRBJ2-3; abundance: few; d_gene: -; v_gene: TRBV12-3/TRBV12-4; CDR3aa: CASRAEADTQYF; CDR3nt: TGTGCCAGCAGGGCAGAAGCAGATACGCAGTATTTT
j_gene: TRBJ1-5; abundance: -; d_gene: TRBD1; v_gene: TRBV20-1; CDR3aa: CSARDQGGGQPQHF; CDR3nt: TGCAGTGCTAGAGATCAGGGGGGCGGTCAGCCCCAGCATTTT
j_gene: TRBJ2-3; abundance: few; d_gene: -; v_gene: TRBV3-1; CDR3aa: CASSQVRGTDTQYF; CDR3nt: TGTGCCAGCAGCCAAGTGAGAGGAACAGATACGCAGTATTTT
j_gene: TRBJ2-7; abundance: -; d_gene: TRBD2; v_gene: TRBV7-3; CDR3aa: CASSLGTSGKYEQYF; CDR3nt: TGTGCCAGCAGTTTGGGGACTAGCGGGAAGTACGAGCAGTACTTC
j_gene: TRBJ2-7; abundance: -; d_gene: -; v_gene: TRBV19; CDR3aa: CASSIDPGSSYEQYF; CDR3nt: TGTGCCAGTAGTATAGATCCAGGATCCTCCTACGAGCAGTACTTC
j_gene: TRBJ2-3; abundance: few; d_gene: TRBD2; v_gene: TRBV5-1; CDR3aa: CASSRLAGASRGGTDTQYF; CDR3nt: TGCGCCAGCAGCCGGCTAGCGGGAGCTAGTCGTGGTGGGACAGATACGCAGTATTTT
j_gene: TRBJ2-1; abundance: few; d_gene: TRBD2; v_gene: TRBV5-1; CDR3aa: CASSSNTGGGLAGVRNEQFF; CDR3nt: TGCGCCAGCAGCTCGAACACGGGGGGGGGACTAGCGGGAGTGCGGAATGAGCAGTTCTTC
j_gene: TRBJ2-1; abundance: -; d_gene: TRBD1; v_gene: TRBV10-2; CDR3aa: CATTGQEFNEQFF; CDR3nt: TGCGCCACAACGGGACAGGAGTTCAATGAGCAGTTCTTC
j_gene: TRBJ2-1; abundance: -; d_gene: TRBD2; v_gene: TRBV28; CDR3aa: CASSLKLAGRREQFF; CDR3nt: TGTGCCAGCAGTTTAAAGTTAGCGGGGCGGCGTGAGCAGTTCTTC
j_gene: TRBJ1-1; abundance: few; d_gene: TRBD1; v_gene: TRBV12-3/TRBV12-4; CDR3aa: CASSFGTGRPKAFF; CDR3nt: TGTGCCAGCAGTTTCGGGACAGGCCGTCCTAAAGCTTTCTTT
j_gene: TRBJ2-1; abundance: many; d_gene: -; v_gene: TRBV20-1; CDR3aa: CSARRVAYNEQFF; CDR3nt: TGCAGTGCTAGGAGGGTCGCCTACAATGAGCAGTTCTTC
j_gene: TRBJ1-3; abundance: few; d_gene: -; v_gene: TRBV5-1; CDR3aa: CASSPTAQLTSGNTIYF; CDR3nt: TGCGCCAGCAGCCCGACGGCACAGCTTACCTCTGGAAACACCATATATTTT
j_gene: TRBJ2-2; abundance: few; d_gene: -; v_gene: TRBV24-1; CDR3aa: CATSEVGNTGELFF; CDR3nt: TGTGCCACCAGTGAGGTCGGGAACACCGGGGAGCTGTTTTTT
j_gene: TRBJ2-1; abundance: few; d_gene: -; v_gene: TRBV10-3; CDR3aa: CAISAARYEQFF; CDR3nt: TGTGCCATCAGTGCCGCGCGCTATGAGCAGTTCTTC
j_gene: TRBJ2-7; abundance: -; d_gene: -; v_gene: TRBV7-2; CDR3aa: CASSLMTVGYEQYF; CDR3nt: TGTGCCAGCAGCTTAATGACAGTAGGCTACGAGCAGTACTTC
j_gene: TRBJ2-2; abundance: many; d_gene: -; v_gene: TRBV10-3; CDR3aa: CAIRGAGTNTGELFF; CDR3nt: TGTGCCATCAGAGGGGCCGGGACGAACACCGGGGAGCTGTTTTTT
j_gene: TRBJ1-2; abundance: -; d_gene: TRBD1; v_gene: TRBV2; CDR3aa: CASSGQGAVYGYTF; CDR3nt: TGTGCCAGCAGTGGACAGGGGGCCGTCTATGGCTACACCTTC
j_gene: TRBJ1-5; abundance: few; d_gene: -; v_gene: TRBV7-9; CDR3aa: CASSLQDPDQPQHF; CDR3nt: TGTGCCAGCAGCTTACAGGATCCGGATCAGCCCCAGCATTTT
j_gene: TRBJ2-5; abundance: few; d_gene: TRBD2; v_gene: TRBV24-1; CDR3aa: CATSEPPGLAGQETQYF; CDR3nt: TGTGCCACCAGTGAACCTCCGGGACTAGCGGGGCAAGAGACCCAGTACTTC
j_gene: TRBJ2-1; abundance: few; d_gene: -; v_gene: TRBV20-1; CDR3aa: CSARDLGRALFYNEQFF; CDR3nt: TGCAGTGCTAGAGATCTGGGCAGGGCACTTTTTTACAATGAGCAGTTCTTC
j_gene: TRBJ2-1; abundance: many; d_gene: -; v_gene: TRBV5-1; CDR3aa: CASSLVGSYNEQFF; CDR3nt: TGCGCCAGCAGCTTGGTGGGGTCCTACAATGAGCAGTTCTTC